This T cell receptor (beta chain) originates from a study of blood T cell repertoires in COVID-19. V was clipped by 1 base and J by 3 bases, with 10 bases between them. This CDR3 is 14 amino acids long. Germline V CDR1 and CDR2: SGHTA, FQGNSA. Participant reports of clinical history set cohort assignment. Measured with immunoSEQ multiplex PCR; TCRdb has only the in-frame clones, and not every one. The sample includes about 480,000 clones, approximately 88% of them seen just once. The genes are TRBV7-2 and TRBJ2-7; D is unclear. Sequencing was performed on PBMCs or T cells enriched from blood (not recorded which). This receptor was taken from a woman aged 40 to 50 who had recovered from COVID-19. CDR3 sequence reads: CASSLVVGYYEQYF. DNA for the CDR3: TGTGCCAGCAGCTTAGTAGTCGGTTACTACGAGCAGTACTTC. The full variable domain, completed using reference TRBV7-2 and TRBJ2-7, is GAGVSQSPSNKVTEKGKDVELRCDPISGHTALYWYRQSLGQGLEFLIYFQGNSAPDKSGLPSDRFSAERTGGSVSTLTIQRTQQEDSAVYLCASSLVVGYYEQYFGPGTRLTVT.